The present entry profiles one T cell receptor (beta chain) with its context. In the original processing: Amplification from reference gene primers served as the basis for estimated nucleated cell counts. Profiling relied on immunoSEQ multiplex PCR, and the TCRdb table lists in-frame clones only, not all of them. That table gives V, J and clone size, and the DNA gave D and trimming. The sample lists roughly 150,000 clones; around 80% were seen once. V lost 4 bases and J lost 2, with 11 bases in between. The length of the CDR3 is 14 residues. CDR1 is SEHNR and CDR2 is FQNEAQ in the germline V gene (reference sequence). This specimen belongs to a study of blood T cell repertoires in COVID-19. For recovered donors of Cohort 3, there were two negative PCRs, clearance, or symptom resolution.

Source material: PBMCs or T cells enriched from blood (not recorded which). The rearrangement joins TRBV7-9 to TRBJ1-1; possible D gene TRBD1, 6 bases. The TCR sequence derives from a woman between 45 and 60 years old who had recovered from COVID-19. The CDR3 region has the DNA TGTGCCAGCAGCTCCTGGGACACCAACACTGAAGCTTTCTTT. Protein sequence: CASSSWDTNTEAFF.